Reported below is one T cell receptor (beta chain). Its antigen is as yet unknown. This CDR3 is 14 amino acids long. Unmatched junction bases numbered 3, after V lost 2 bases and J lost 3 bases. CDR1 is SGHRS and CDR2 is YFSETQ in the germline V gene. This record belongs to a study of beta chain features in type 1 diabetes. Whole-study findings and limits: Cells carrying high TCR expression could end up over-represented when cDNA is sequenced. Shortening that was moderate but significant affected the TCRB CDR3s of Type 1 diabetes patients in all four CD4+ subsets.

Expressed TCRB transcripts were sequenced after all isolated RNA was converted to cDNA. Profiled with immunoSEQ multiplex PCR; TCRdb holds only in-frame clones, not every one. This table has roughly 350,000 clones, 8% to 13% appearing once. The source of this sequence is a woman aged 25 to 39 in good health. The sequencing sample was made of naive CD4+ T cells from blood. The rearrangement joins TRBV5-1 to TRBJ2-7; TRBD2 agrees at 9 bases. The CDR3 spells CASSFSGRNYEQYF. Written as DNA, the CDR3 is TGCGCCAGCAGCTTCAGCGGGAGGAACTACGAGCAGTACTTC. The full variable domain, its missing parts supplied by reference TRBV5-1 and TRBJ2-7, is KAGVTQTPRYLIKTRGQQVTLSCSPISGHRSVSWYQQTPGQGLQFLFEYFSETQRNKGNFPGRFSGRQFSNSRSEMNVSTLELGDSALYLCASSFSGRNYEQYFGPGTRLTVT.